This T cell receptor (beta chain) was recorded in a study of T cells in localized non-small cell lung cancer. Study-wide findings and caveats: Out of the top 100 tumor clones, a median approximately 57 were seen in adjacent lung.

Notes on this clone: What it binds is unknown.

There are 14 residues in the CDR3. V dropped 6 bases and J dropped 7; count of bases not matched to a gene: 4. The V gene's germline CDR1 is KGHSH and CDR2 LQKENI. Sequencing used immunoSEQ multiplex PCR; TCRdb keeps in-frame clones, though not all of them. The sample holds around 39,000 clones, about 90% seen once. The rearrangement links TRBV18 to TRBJ1-6, with 9 positions matching TRBD1. The sample was peripheral blood, taken before any cancer treatment. This TCR came from a woman between 40 and 69 years old with stage I lung adenocarcinoma. The CDR3 bases are TGTGCCAGCTCCGGGACAGGGAGAAATTCACCCCTCCACTTT. Translating it yields CASSGTGRNSPLHF.